A single sample is the source of the 20 T cell receptor beta chains below, sequenced in a study of cytomegalovirus exposure and HLA in healthy donors. Researchers ran the PCR with 60 Vbeta and 13 Jbeta primers. TCRdb's table, derived via immunoSEQ multiplex PCR, lists solely in-frame clones and lacks some. The sample yields roughly 93,000 clones, roughly 77% seen once. The sample taken for sequencing was PBMCs. Receptors originate from a man aged 30 to 45 in good health and CMV-seronegative.

This clone was seen a few times. The gene calls are TRBV7-9 and TRBJ2-3; TRBD2 might be the D (6 bases). Germline CDR1 reads SEHNR; CDR2 reads FQNEAQ (reference sequence). CDR3 size: 14 residues. Trimming took 5 bases from V and 2 from J, leaving 11 bases between them. The CDR3 DNA follows: TGTGCCAGCAGCACGGGACTGTCCACAGATACGCAGTATTTT. Amino acids: CASSTGLSTDTQYF.

As to this clone: Other DNA sequences in this specimen translate into the identical CDR3. The rearrangement links TRBV30 to TRBJ2-5, with 9 positions matching TRBD2. Unmatched junction bases numbered 16, after V lost 7 bases and J lost 4 bases. Germline V gene data show CDR1 as GTSNPN and CDR2 as SVGIG (reference sequence). The length of the CDR3 is 16 residues. The CDR3 protein is CASAGGAIAGVETQYF. CDR3 DNA sequence: TGTGCCTCCGCGGGGGGGGCTATAGCGGGAGTAGAGACCCAGTACTTC.

In the case of this clone: The identical CDR3 is also encoded by other nucleotide sequences in the sample. V is TRBV5-1 and J is TRBJ1-1; D is possibly TRBD1 (6 bases). The germline V and J ends were trimmed by 4 bases and 5 bases, with 12 bases remaining between them. The CDR3 covers 13 residues. The V gene's germline CDR1 is SGHRS and CDR2 YFSETQ. The CDR3 coding sequence is TGCGCCAGCAGCCCCAGGGGAGGGACTGAAGCTTTCTTT. Its translation is CASSPRGGTEAFF.

V is TRBV11-3 and J is TRBJ2-2, with TRBD2 as a possible D gene (5 bases). The CDR3 length is 13 residues. The germline V gene has CDR1 SGHNT and CDR2 YENEEA. V lost 1 base, J lost 7 bases, and 7 bases lay in between. The CDR3 protein is CASSLGEIGELFF. The CDR3 bases are TGTGCCAGCAGCTTAGGGGAGATCGGGGAGCTGTTTTTT.

The V call is TRBV21-1, the J call TRBJ2-5; the table gives TRBD2 as D, unverified against the DNA. TRBV21-1 is described as a pseudogene. The CDR3 spans 14 residues. The CDR3 here is CASTLTGSQETQYF. In nucleotides, the CDR3 is TGTGCCAGCACCCTGACCGGGTCCCAAGAGACCCAGTACTTC.

The CDR3 sequence: CASSPPGYGYTF. CDR3 coding DNA: TGTGCCAGCAGCCCCCCGGGCTATGGCTACACCTTC. The rearrangement links TRBV7-9 to TRBJ1-2; D unresolved. The V end lost 5 bases, the J end lost 4 bases, and 8 bases lay between the germline ends. The CDR3 has 12 amino acids. Germline CDR1 reads SEHNR; CDR2 reads FQNEAQ (reference sequence).

This clone appeared a single time. The rearrangement joins TRBV6-1 to TRBJ2-7; D is unresolved. CDR3 length: 14 amino acids. Germline V CDR1 and CDR2: MNHNS, SASEGT. V was shortened by 6 bases and J by 1 base, with 13 bases between the two germline ends. The CDR3 DNA sequence: TGTGCCAGCAGGCCGACGAGGTGGTCCTACGAGCAGTACTTC. Amino acid sequence: CASRPTRWSYEQYF.

The rearrangement joins TRBV5-4 to TRBJ1-2; D unclear. CDR1 is SGHNT, CDR2 YYREEE, per germline (reference sequence). The CDR3 has 13 residues. V lost 4 bases to trimming and J lost 5 bases, with 12 bases between them. This CDR3 reads CASSQERKYGYTF. In DNA form, the CDR3 reads TGTGCCAGCAGCCAAGAGAGGAAGTATGGCTACACCTTC.

This clone was seen just once. This sequence joins TRBV30 and TRBJ1-1; D unresolved. Looked up from germline, CDR1 is GTSNPN and CDR2 is SVGIG (reference sequence). CDR3 length: 14 amino acids. Deletions cut 1 base from V and 0 bases from J, with 9 bases between. CDR3 nucleotide sequence: TGTGCCTGGAGTGCGAAGGGAGTGAACACTGAAGCTTTCTTT. Translation: CAWSAKGVNTEAFF.

The chain links TRBV27 to TRBJ1-2; possible D gene TRBD1, 6 bases. The CDR3 has 15 amino acids. Trimming stripped 6 bases from V and 4 bases from J, with 18 bases between. Germline CDR1 is MNHEY and CDR2 is SMNVEV (reference sequence). The CDR3 region has the DNA TGTGCCAGCAGCCCGTTAGGGGGGGGAATCTATGGCTACACCTTC. Translating gives CASSPLGGGIYGYTF.

The chain uses TRBV7-2 and TRBJ2-3, with TRBD2 matching over 9 bases. Germline V gives CDR1 SGHTA, CDR2 FQGNSA. V was pared by 5 bases and J by 6 bases, with 6 bases of the junction left unmatched. There are 14 residues in the CDR3. CDR3: CASSDSGGRDTQYF. CDR3 nucleotide sequence: TGTGCCAGCAGCGATAGCGGGGGCCGGGATACGCAGTATTTT.

The gene calls are TRBV11-2 and TRBJ2-2; 7 bases are shared with TRBD1. V gave up 8 bases and J gave up 4 bases; unmatched junction bases: 10. CDR1 SGHAT and CDR2 FQNNGV come from the germline V gene. This CDR3 has 15 residues. CDR3 in amino acids: CASWTDRHGTGELFF. The CDR3 coding sequence is TGTGCCAGCTGGACGGACAGGCACGGCACCGGGGAGCTGTTTTTT.

The rearrangement joins TRBV28 to TRBJ1-2, with 9 bases lining up with TRBD1. This CDR3 has 17 amino acids. V lost 9 bases and J lost 3; bases outside the gene matches: 17. Germline V lookup: CDR1 MDHEN, CDR2 SYDVKM. CDR3 loop: CASRPSGTGWGDYGYTF. The CDR3 coding sequence is TGTGCCAGTCGTCCCTCCGGGACAGGGTGGGGTGACTATGGCTACACCTTC.

For this clone: At one end the junction does not follow the germline gene, possibly because of a read error. The rearrangement links TRBV7-2 to TRBJ1-5, with TRBD1 matching 8 bases. CDR1 SGHTA and CDR2 FQGNSA come from the germline V gene. The CDR3 extends over 14 amino acids. The CDR3 DNA follows: TGTGCCAGCAGCTTCGCAGGGGGCAACCAGCCCCAGCATTTT. This gives the protein CASSFAGGNQPQHF.

This chain uses TRBV7-9 with TRBJ1-6; D remains unclear. The CDR3 runs 16 residues. Germline loops: CDR1 SEHNR, CDR2 FQNEAQ (reference sequence). Trimming removed 5 bases from V and 6 bases from J, with 17 bases in between. CDR3 loop: CASSPGLGVGNSPLHF. DNA for the CDR3: TGTGCCAGCAGCCCCGGACTGGGCGTAGGTAATTCACCCCTCCACTTT. The full variable domain, rest sourced from reference TRBV7-9 and TRBJ1-6, is DTGVSQNPRHKITKRGQNVTFRCDPISEHNRLYWYRQTLGQGPEFLTYFQNEAQLEKSRLLSDRFSAERPKGSFSTLEIQRTEQGDSAMYLCASSPGLGVGNSPLHFGNGTRLTVT.

Only one count was recorded for this clone. The chain couples TRBV2 to TRBJ2-2; 7 positions agree with TRBD1. J was trimmed by 0 bases and V by 11 bases; bases with no gene match: 21. This CDR3 has 19 amino acids. Looked up from germline, CDR1 is SNHLY and CDR2 is FYNNEI. The CDR3 here is CAGAATPYRQGANTGELFF. In DNA form, the CDR3 reads TGTGCCGGGGCTGCTACCCCATATAGACAGGGCGCGAACACCGGGGAGCTGTTTTTT.

The genes are TRBV30 and TRBJ1-1; 9 positions agree with TRBD1. This CDR3 is built from 16 residues. CDR1 and CDR2 (germline): GTSNPN, SVGIG (reference sequence). The V and J ends lost 7 bases and 11 bases, in that order; junction bases with no gene match: 23. The CDR3 reads CASRRDPGQGRLGAFF. CDR3 DNA sequence: TGTGCCTCCCGGCGGGACCCGGGACAGGGTAGGCTGGGGGCTTTCTTT.

V gene TRBV4-1 combines with J gene TRBJ2-3, with 11 positions matching TRBD2. This CDR3 has 16 residues. Germline CDR1 and CDR2: MGHRA and YSYEKL. After removal of 3 bases from V and 2 bases from J, the junction contained 4 bases not matched to a gene. The CDR3 loop reads CASSQLLAGDTDTQYF. CDR3 DNA: TGCGCCAGCAGCCAGTTACTAGCGGGGGACACAGATACGCAGTATTTT.

The chain is built from TRBV2 and TRBJ1-2, with D unclear. V shed 5 bases and J shed 8 bases, with 9 bases lying between them. The CDR3 totals 11 residues. Germline V gene data show CDR1 as SNHLY and CDR2 as FYNNEI. CDR3 bases: TGTGCCAGCAGTCGGACTAGCGGCTACACCTTC. Its protein product is CASSRTSGYTF.

This chain connects TRBV5-4 to TRBJ2-3; D remains ambiguous. The CDR3 is 15 residues long. Trimming left V 2 bases short and J 5 bases short, with 15 bases between. Per germline, CDR1 SGHNT and CDR2 YYREEE (reference sequence). DNA of the CDR3: TGTGCCAGCAGCTTTGAGTCCCGTCCGAAAGATACGCAGTATTTT. Protein product: CASSFESRPKDTQYF.